The clone carrying this TCR beta chain was observed many times. Antigen: not known. The data are from a study of CD8 T cells in ankylosing spondylitis. Whole-study results and caveats: Matched ankylosing spondylitis synovial fluid reportedly showed significant enrichment of disease-linked clones. Disease-linked clones bore a CD8+ phenotype and were relatively rare in peripheral blood.

Germline V lookup: CDR1 DFQATT, CDR2 SNEGSKA (reference sequence). Germline trimming cut 0 bases from V and 4 bases from J; bases unmatched to any gene: 11. This CDR3 contains 16 residues. It was by quantitative 5'-RACE with molecular barcodes that TCR beta libraries were made. TCRdb re-analysed the 5' RACE reads in MiXCR, keeping a single row per CDR3 protein. The table has approximately 260,000 distinct CDR3 sequences, around 9.2% seen once. The TCR originated in a male donor with ankylosing spondylitis or in good health (not recorded which). Input material: blood, either unsorted or a sorted T cell fraction (not recorded which). The chain has TRBV20-1 and TRBJ2-5; 7 nucleotides align to TRBD2. CDR3 sequence: CSARDQETSRVETQYF. The CDR3 nucleotides read TGCAGTGCTAGAGATCAGGAGACTAGCCGGGTAGAGACCCAGTACTTC.